The clone carrying this T cell receptor beta chain came up many times. The CDR3 runs 17 residues. The sample comes from a study of response to subunit inactivated influenza vaccine. A single record per CDR3 protein comes from TCRdb applying MiXCR to the RT-PCR reads. The sample records 500,000 to 650,000 distinct CDR3 sequences, 7.6% being singletons. This specimen was PBMCs from blood, taken roughly 24 months after vaccination. This rearrangement joins TRBV21-1 to TRBJ1-5; the table gives TRBD1 as D, unverified against the DNA. TRBV21-1 counts as a pseudogene. The source of this sequence is a man aged 50 to 75 who received an inactivated influenza vaccine. CDR3 nucleotides: TGTGCCAGCAGCAAAGAGGAGGGACAGGGATTTCATCAGCCCCAGCATTTT. Translated: CASSKEEGQGFHQPQHF.